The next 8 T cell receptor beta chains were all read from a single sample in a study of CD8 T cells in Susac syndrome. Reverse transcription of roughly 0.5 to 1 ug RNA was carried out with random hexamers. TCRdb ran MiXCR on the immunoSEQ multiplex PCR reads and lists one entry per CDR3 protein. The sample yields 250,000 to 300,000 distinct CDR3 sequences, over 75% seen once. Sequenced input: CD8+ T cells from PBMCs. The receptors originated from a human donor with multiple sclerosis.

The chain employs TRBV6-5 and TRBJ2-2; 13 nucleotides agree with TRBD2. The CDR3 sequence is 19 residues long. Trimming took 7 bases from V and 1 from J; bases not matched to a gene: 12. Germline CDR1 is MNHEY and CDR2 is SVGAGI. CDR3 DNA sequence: TGTGCCAGCACCTACTTAGGACTAGCGGGGGCCCAGAACACCGGGGAGCTGTTTTTT. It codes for CASTYLGLAGAQNTGELFF.

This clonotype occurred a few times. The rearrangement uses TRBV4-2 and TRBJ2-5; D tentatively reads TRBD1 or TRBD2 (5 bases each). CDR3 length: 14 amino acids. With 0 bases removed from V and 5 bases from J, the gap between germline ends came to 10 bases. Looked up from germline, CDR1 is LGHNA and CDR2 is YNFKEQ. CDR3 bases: TGTGCCAGCAGCCAAGAGGGGGATGGGGAGACCCAGTACTTC. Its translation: CASSQEGDGETQYF.

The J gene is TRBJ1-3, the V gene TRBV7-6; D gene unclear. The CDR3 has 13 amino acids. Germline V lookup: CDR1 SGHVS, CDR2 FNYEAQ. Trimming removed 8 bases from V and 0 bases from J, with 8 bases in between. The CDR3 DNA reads TGTGCCAGCGCGGGGAACTCTGGAAACACCATATATTTT. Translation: CASAGNSGNTIYF.

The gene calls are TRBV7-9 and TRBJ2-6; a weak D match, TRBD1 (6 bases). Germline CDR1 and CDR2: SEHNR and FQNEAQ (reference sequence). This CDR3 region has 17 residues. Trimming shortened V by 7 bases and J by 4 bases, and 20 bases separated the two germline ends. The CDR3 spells CASTQLVLGTGANVLTF. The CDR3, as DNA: TGTGCCAGCACCCAATTGGTCCTCGGGACAGGGGCCAACGTCCTGACTTTC.

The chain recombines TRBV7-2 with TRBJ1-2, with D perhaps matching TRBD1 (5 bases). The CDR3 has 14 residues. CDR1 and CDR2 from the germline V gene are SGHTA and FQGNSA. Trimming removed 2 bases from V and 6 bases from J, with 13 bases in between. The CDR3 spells CASSLIGSGHGYTF. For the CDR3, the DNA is TGTGCCAGCAGCTTAATTGGGTCAGGGCATGGCTACACCTTC.

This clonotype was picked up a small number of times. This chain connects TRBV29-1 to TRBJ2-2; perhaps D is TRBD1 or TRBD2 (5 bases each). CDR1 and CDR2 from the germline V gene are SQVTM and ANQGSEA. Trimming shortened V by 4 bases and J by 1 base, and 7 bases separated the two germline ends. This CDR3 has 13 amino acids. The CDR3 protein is CSVGGGNTGELFF. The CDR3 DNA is TGCAGCGTTGGTGGGGGGAACACCGGGGAGCTGTTTTTT.

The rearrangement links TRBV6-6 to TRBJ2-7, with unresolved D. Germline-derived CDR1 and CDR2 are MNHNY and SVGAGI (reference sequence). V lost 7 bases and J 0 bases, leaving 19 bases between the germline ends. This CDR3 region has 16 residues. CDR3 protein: CASTYPGRRHSYEQYF. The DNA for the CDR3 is TGTGCCAGCACCTACCCGGGTAGACGGCACTCCTACGAGCAGTACTTC.

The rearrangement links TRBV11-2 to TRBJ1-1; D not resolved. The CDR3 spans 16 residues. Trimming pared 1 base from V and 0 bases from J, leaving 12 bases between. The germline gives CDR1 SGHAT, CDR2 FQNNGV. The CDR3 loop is CASSLVGSYMNTEAFF. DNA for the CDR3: TGTGCCAGCAGCTTAGTTGGCAGCTATATGAACACTGAAGCTTTCTTT.